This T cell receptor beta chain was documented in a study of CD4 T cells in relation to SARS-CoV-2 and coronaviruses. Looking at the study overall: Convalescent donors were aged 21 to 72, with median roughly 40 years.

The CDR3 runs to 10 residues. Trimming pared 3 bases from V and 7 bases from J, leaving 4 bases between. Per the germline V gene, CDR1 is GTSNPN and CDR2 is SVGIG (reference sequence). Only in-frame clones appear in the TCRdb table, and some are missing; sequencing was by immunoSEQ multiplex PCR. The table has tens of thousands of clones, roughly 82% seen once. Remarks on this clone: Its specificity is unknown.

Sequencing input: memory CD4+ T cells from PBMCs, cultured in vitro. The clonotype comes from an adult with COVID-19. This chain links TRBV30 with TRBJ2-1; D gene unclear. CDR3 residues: CAWSKNEQFF. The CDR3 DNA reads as TGTGCCTGGAGCAAAAATGAGCAGTTCTTC.